This T cell receptor beta chain was sequenced during a study of cytomegalovirus exposure and HLA in healthy donors. Broader study findings: After further analysis at a later stage, 16,951 TCR beta sequences were associated with HLA alleles at 0.05 false discovery rate.

To note about this clone: Its cognate antigen is unknown.

Trimming removed 4 bases from V and 2 bases from J; junction bases left unmatched: 7. The CDR3 runs 15 residues. Looked up from germline, CDR1 is SGHRS and CDR2 is YFSETQ. Amplification used 60 Vbeta primers and 13 Jbeta primers. Produced via immunoSEQ multiplex PCR; TCRdb's table is partial and in-frame only. The sample has roughly 180,000 clones, 78% seen once. The chain recombines TRBV5-1 with TRBJ2-3, with 7 bases aligning to TRBD2. The clonotype comes from a female donor in good health and CMV-seronegative. Sequenced material: PBMCs. CDR3 in amino acids: CASSALGGNTDTQYF. For the CDR3, the DNA is TGCGCCAGCAGCGCCCTGGGGGGGAACACAGATACGCAGTATTTT. The full variable domain, its missing parts supplied by reference TRBV5-1 and TRBJ2-3, is KAGVTQTPRYLIKTRGQQVTLSCSPISGHRSVSWYQQTPGQGLQFLFEYFSETQRNKGNFPGRFSGRQFSNSRSEMNVSTLELGDSALYLCASSALGGNTDTQYFGPGTRLTVL.